These 9 T cell receptor beta chains were all obtained from the same sample, sequenced in a study of T-cell reconstitution after alpha-beta-depleted transplantation in children. A TCRbeta library incorporating unique molecular identifiers was prepared. TCRdb reprocessed the PCR reads via MiXCR and lists one record per CDR3 protein. Of around 440,000 distinct CDR3 sequences in the sample, about 10% were seen once. This specimen was PBMCs, taken before TCRalphabeta/CD19-depleted stem cell transplant. These receptors all stem from a child under 10 years old with inherited bone marrow failure, due to receive a stem cell transplant.

This clonotype was counted at least ten times. The junction does not match germline at one end; this may be a read error. The V call is TRBV7-7, the J call TRBJ2-1, with TRBD2 matching 12 bases. The CDR3 totals 15 residues. CDR1 and CDR2 (germline): SSHAT, FNYEAQ (reference sequence). The CDR3 protein is CASSLLAGGKNEQFF. The CDR3 DNA reads TGTGCTAGCAGCTTACTAGCGGGAGGAAAAAATGAGCAGTTCTTC.

Many counts were recorded for this clonotype. The CDR3 DNA reads as TGTGCCAGCAGCCCCACCTCCGGGCTAGCGGGAGAGGAGACCCAGTACTTC. It encodes CASSPTSGLAGEETQYF. This chain uses TRBV13 with TRBJ2-5, with 10 bases identical to TRBD2. Germline V gene sequence: CDR1 PRHDT, CDR2 FYEKMQ (reference sequence). V was pared by 5 bases and J by 5 bases, with 14 bases of the junction left unmatched. There are 17 residues in the CDR3.

The table lists this clonotype with many counts. This sequence joins TRBV28 and TRBJ1-1, with a tentative D call TRBD1 (5 bases). The CDR3 has 14 residues. CDR1 is MDHEN and CDR2 is SYDVKM in the germline V gene. Trimming removed 2 bases from V and 4 bases from J, with 11 bases in between. CDR3 in DNA: TGTGCCAGCAGTTTAGGGGACTCGGCCACTGAAGCTTTCTTT. It specifies CASSLGDSATEAFF.

This clonotype was counted ten times or more. The chain links TRBV4-3 to TRBJ2-7; D unresolved. The CDR3 is 14 amino acids. V shed 1 base and J shed 1 base, with 8 bases lying between them. From germline, CDR1 is LGHNA and CDR2 YSLEER. CDR3 coding DNA: TGCGCCAGCAGCCAAGGACCTGGGTCCTACGAGCAGTACTTC. This codes for CASSQGPGSYEQYF.

A note on this clonotype: A junction end diverges from the germline sequence, so it may reflect a read error. The rearrangement links TRBV7-9 to TRBJ2-2; possibly TRBD1 or TRBD2 for D (5 bases each). The CDR3 spans 15 residues. Looked up from germline, CDR1 is SEHNR and CDR2 is FQNEAQ (reference sequence). In nucleotides, the CDR3 is TGTGCCAGCAGTTTGGGTGGCCTGAACACCGGGGACCTGTTTTTT. Encoded protein: CASSLGGLNTGDLFF. Drawing the rest from reference TRBV7-9 and TRBJ2-2, the complete variable domain is DTGVSQNPRHKITKRGQNVTFRCDPISEHNRLYWYRQTLGQGPEFLTYFQNEAQLEKSRLLSDRFSAERPKGSFSTLEIQRTEQGDSAMYLCASSLGGLNTGDLFFGEGSRLTVL.

Ten or more counts support this clonotype. The V gene is TRBV7-9, the J gene TRBJ1-4; D is uncertain. The CDR3 loop spans 13 amino acids. Germline CDR1 SEHNR, CDR2 FQNEAQ (reference sequence). Trimming pared 7 bases from V and 0 bases from J, leaving 6 bases between. The CDR3 DNA follows: TGTGCCAGCAAAGCCCCAACTAATGAAAAACTGTTTTTT. Its protein product is CASKAPTNEKLFF.

This clonotype was recorded at least ten times. The genes are TRBV4-3 and TRBJ2-7; maybe TRBD2 (6 bases). Germline CDR1 is LGHNA and CDR2 is YSLEER. The V end lost 1 base, the J end lost 0 bases, and 16 bases lay between the germline ends. The CDR3 totals 17 residues. CDR3 residues: CASSQGLRGESSYEQYF. CDR3 DNA: TGCGCCAGCAGCCAAGGGCTTCGCGGGGAAAGCTCCTACGAGCAGTACTTC.

This rearrangement joins TRBV4-2 to TRBJ2-5; D unresolved. This CDR3 comprises 14 residues. V lost 0 bases to trimming and J lost 2 bases, with 7 bases between them. Germline-derived CDR1 and CDR2 are LGHNA and YNFKEQ. The CDR3 sequence is CASSQESAQETQYF. The CDR3, as DNA: TGTGCCAGCAGCCAAGAAAGCGCTCAAGAGACCCAGTACTTC.

This clonotype was observed many times. This chain joins TRBV29-1 and TRBJ1-3, with TRBD1 identical over 8 bases. CDR1 and CDR2 (germline): SQVTM, ANQGSEA. The CDR3 contains 11 residues. Germline trimming cut 6 bases from V and 7 bases from J; bases unmatched to any gene: 2. The CDR3 protein is CSVDRDNTIYF. The CDR3 DNA follows: TGCAGCGTGGACAGGGACAACACCATATATTTT.